The present entry profiles one T cell receptor beta chain with its context. What it binds is not known. The data were obtained in a study of CD8 T cells in Susac syndrome. General observations from the study: The authors acknowledged that their TCR sequencing and HLA analysis involved a relatively small number of individuals.

TCR beta sequencing covered blood CD8+ and CD4+ T cells. TEMRA cells were FACS-enriched, unlike CD8+ and CD4+ T cells, which were negatively isolated. 0.5 to 1 ug RNA was reverse transcribed with random hexamers. Amplification of the TCR beta CDR3 was carried out by immunoSEQ multiplex PCR, which spanned a total of 54 Vbeta and 13 Jbeta segments. MiXCR, applied by TCRdb to the immunoSEQ multiplex PCR reads, yields one record per CDR3 protein. The sample consists of roughly 150,000 distinct CDR3 sequences, approximately 94% of them appearing once. The origin of this receptor is a human donor with multiple sclerosis. The sample was CD8+ T cells from PBMCs.

The CDR3 DNA sequence: TGCGCCAGCAGCCAAGAACAGCGGATCTCGCCAACCTACGAGCAGTACTTC. Protein sequence: CASSQEQRISPTYEQYF. The rearrangement joins TRBV4-1 to TRBJ2-7, with D maybe TRBD2 (5 bases). V was cut by 0 bases and J by 2 bases, with 17 bases left in between. The germline V gene encodes CDR1 MGHRA and CDR2 YSYEKL. This CDR3 spans 17 amino acids.